The T cell receptor (beta chain) under discussion was sequenced for a study of shared clonotypes between healthy human individuals. General study results and limits: Researchers found naive subsets generally carried larger estimated richness than memory subsets. Only blood was sampled; tissue repertoires likely differ. Unshared clonotypes carried lower generation probabilities than those common to all four donors.

It was at deep level that the assay was run. Profiled with immunoSEQ multiplex PCR; TCRdb holds only in-frame clones, not every one. Among approximately 650,000 clones listed, over 95% were seen once. CD45RO-negative, CCR7-selected cells formed the naive CD8 fraction, which excluded terminally differentiated effector memory CD45RA+ cells. Only one count was recorded for this clone. Its antigen remains unknown. The source is a woman aged 25 to 39 in good health. Source material: naive CD8+ T cells sorted from blood.

The CDR3 DNA sequence: TGTGCCAGCAGCTTAGAGGTTCGTGGGACAGACTACACAGATACGCAGTATTTT. It translates to CASSLEVRGTDYTDTQYF. The chain has TRBV7-6 and TRBJ2-3, with 7 bases identical to TRBD1. Germline CDR1 and CDR2: SGHVS and FNYEAQ. The ends lost 1 base at V and 2 bases at J; junction bases unmatched: 12. This CDR3 spans 18 amino acids.